The entry that follows covers one TCR beta chain sequence. TCRdb reanalysed the 5' RACE reads using MiXCR and keeps one entry per CDR3 protein. The sample comprises over 600,000 distinct CDR3 sequences, 21% of which are singletons, and more than 4% rests with the top ten. The data belong to a study of identical twins. CDR3 length: 13 residues. Germline V gene lookup returns CDR1 SQVTM and CDR2 ANQGSEA. The V end lost 6 bases, the J end lost 1 base, and 10 bases lay between the germline ends. These records were also assigned to another study, of T cells expressing NK-cell markers. That study adds: As a fraction of CD8+ T cells, dominant NKG2C+ clonotypes reached roughly 1.0-7.5% in more than five donors. Topping the CD3+CD56-NKG2C+ fraction as well were these clonotypes, in several donors.

The chain links TRBV29-1 to TRBJ2-1; TRBD1 might be the D (5 bases). The source material was PBMCs. The clonotype originates from a young woman in good health. CDR3 loop: CSVVQGSYNEQFF. In DNA, the CDR3 is TGCAGCGTCGTGCAGGGTTCCTACAATGAGCAGTTCTTC.